The rows below give T cell receptor beta chains drawn from one sample of a study of T cell repertoires in cytomegalovirus infection. TCRdb reanalysed the reads using MiXCR and keeps one entry per CDR3 protein. The repertoire has approximately 270,000 distinct CDR3 sequences, about 20% of them found once; the top ten carry about 20%. Their recognized antigens are unknown. The sample consisted of cultured PBMCs, taken from culture after CMV antigen stimulation. These receptors originate from a human donor in good health (CMV status not recorded). Some clones in this sample may be carry-over from other donors' samples. Both conserved end residues are part of each CDR3. D genes are given only for firm matches. The size of a clone is reported for some rows only, either as once, few or many, or as a class for expanded clones.

CDR3nt: TGTGCCAGCAGGGGGCGGACAGGGGTCGACTACGAGCAGTACTTC
CDR3aa: CASRGRTGVDYEQYF
v_gene: TRBV28
abundance: .
j_gene: TRBJ2-7
d_gene: TRBD1

CDR3nt: TGTGCCAGCAGTTTGTCAGGGCCCTCCTACGAGCAGTACTTC
CDR3aa: CASSLSGPSYEQYF
v_gene: TRBV12-3/TRBV12-4
abundance: .
j_gene: TRBJ2-7
d_gene: .

CDR3nt: TGCAGTGCCCGGAAGACGGGGGGGCCAGGAGAGACCCAGTACTTC
CDR3aa: CSARKTGGPGETQYF
v_gene: TRBV20-1
abundance: few
j_gene: TRBJ2-5
d_gene: TRBD2

CDR3nt: TGTGCCAGCAGTTACGGGACAGCTTGGAACACTGAAGCTTTCTTT
CDR3aa: CASSYGTAWNTEAFF
v_gene: TRBV6-5
abundance: many
j_gene: TRBJ1-1
d_gene: TRBD1

CDR3nt: TGTGCCAGCAGCTTAGAAGGTCTGGCGGGACCGGCAGATACGCAGTATTTT
CDR3aa: CASSLEGLAGPADTQYF
v_gene: TRBV7-6
abundance: .
j_gene: TRBJ2-3
d_gene: .

CDR3nt: TGTGCCAGCAGTTTCCCCAGTAATGAAAAACTGTTTTTT
CDR3aa: CASSFPSNEKLFF
v_gene: TRBV28
abundance: few
j_gene: TRBJ1-4
d_gene: .

CDR3nt: TGTGCCAGCAGCCCAGGGACTAGCGGGAGTAACTACAATGAGCAGTTCTTC
CDR3aa: CASSPGTSGSNYNEQFF
v_gene: TRBV5-8
abundance: .
j_gene: TRBJ2-1
d_gene: TRBD2

CDR3nt: TGTGCCAGCAGCTTAGCGGTTAGCGGGAGGGCTCACGAGCAGTACTTC
CDR3aa: CASSLAVSGRAHEQYF
v_gene: TRBV7-2
abundance: many
j_gene: TRBJ2-7
d_gene: TRBD2

CDR3nt: TGTGCCAGCAGCCCAACTCTAGCGGGAGGGGCTGGTGAGCAGTTCTTC
CDR3aa: CASSPTLAGGAGEQFF
v_gene: TRBV12-3/TRBV12-4
abundance: few
j_gene: TRBJ2-1
d_gene: TRBD2

CDR3nt: TGTGCCAGCAGCCCCAGCCTCCAAGAGACCCAGTACTTC
CDR3aa: CASSPSLQETQYF
v_gene: TRBV7-2
abundance: many
j_gene: TRBJ2-5
d_gene: .

CDR3nt: TGTGCCAGCACCCTCCTTCCGGGGAACACTGAAGCTTTCTTT
CDR3aa: CASTLLPGNTEAFF
v_gene: TRBV6-1
abundance: .
j_gene: TRBJ1-1
d_gene: .

CDR3nt: TGCGCCAGCAGCTTGGTGGCGGGAGGATTGGGTGGCAATGAGCAGTTCTTC
CDR3aa: CASSLVAGGLGGNEQFF
v_gene: TRBV5-1
abundance: few
j_gene: TRBJ2-1
d_gene: TRBD2

CDR3nt: TGTGCCAGCAGTCGCACAGGAAAGCAGTACTTC
CDR3aa: CASSRTGKQYF
v_gene: TRBV28
abundance: few
j_gene: TRBJ2-7
d_gene: .

CDR3nt: TGCAGTGCGGCATTAGGGGGCAGTGAAAAACTGTTTTTT
CDR3aa: CSAALGGSEKLFF
v_gene: TRBV20-1
abundance: few
j_gene: TRBJ1-4
d_gene: TRBD1

CDR3nt: TGTGCCAGCAGCTCCCTGGGACTAGCGGTCTATAATGAGCAGTTCTTC
CDR3aa: CASSSLGLAVYNEQFF
v_gene: TRBV7-9
abundance: many
j_gene: TRBJ2-1
d_gene: TRBD2

CDR3nt: TGTGCCAGCAGCTTCGCCATGACTAATGAAAAACTGTTTTTT
CDR3aa: CASSFAMTNEKLFF
v_gene: TRBV7-9
abundance: many
j_gene: TRBJ1-4
d_gene: .

CDR3nt: TGTGCCAGCAGCTTTGCGGGGTCGACGGCGAACACCGGGGAGCTGTTTTTT
CDR3aa: CASSFAGSTANTGELFF
v_gene: TRBV7-9
abundance: many
j_gene: TRBJ2-2
d_gene: .

CDR3nt: TGTGCCAGCAGCGATAGACAGGGATGGACTGAAGCTTTCTTT
CDR3aa: CASSDRQGWTEAFF
v_gene: TRBV7-6
abundance: many
j_gene: TRBJ1-1
d_gene: TRBD1

CDR3nt: TGTGCCAGCAGTCGCCTATCTAGCGGGAACGGCTACGAGCAGTACTTC
CDR3aa: CASSRLSSGNGYEQYF
v_gene: TRBV6-1
abundance: few
j_gene: TRBJ2-7
d_gene: TRBD2

CDR3nt: TGTGCCAGCAGTCGGATTCTAGCGGGAGGGAGGAATGAGCAGTTCTTC
CDR3aa: CASSRILAGGRNEQFF
v_gene: TRBV6-2/TRBV6-3
abundance: few
j_gene: TRBJ2-1
d_gene: TRBD2

CDR3nt: TGTGCCAGCAGCCAAGTGGGCGGATTTAGCTCCTACAATGAGCAGTTCTTC
CDR3aa: CASSQVGGFSSYNEQFF
v_gene: TRBV4-2
abundance: .
j_gene: TRBJ2-1
d_gene: .

CDR3nt: TGTGCCAGCAGCTTCGGGGCGAACAATGAGCAGTTCTTC
CDR3aa: CASSFGANNEQFF
v_gene: TRBV7-2
abundance: many
j_gene: TRBJ2-1
d_gene: .

CDR3nt: TGTGCCAGCAGAGGACTAGCGGGAATCGAGCAGTACTTC
CDR3aa: CASRGLAGIEQYF
v_gene: TRBV27
abundance: .
j_gene: TRBJ2-7
d_gene: TRBD2

CDR3nt: TGTGCCAGCAGTTTTAGGTTGGGGGGGAGTGGTGGTGAGCAGTTCTTC
CDR3aa: CASSFRLGGSGGEQFF
v_gene: TRBV28
abundance: few
j_gene: TRBJ2-1
d_gene: TRBD2

CDR3nt: TGTGCCAGCAGTCCCCCCCGACAGGGGAGCTCTGGAAACACCATATATTTT
CDR3aa: CASSPPRQGSSGNTIYF
v_gene: TRBV6-6
abundance: .
j_gene: TRBJ1-3
d_gene: TRBD1

CDR3nt: TGTGCCAGCAGTGACAGGGGAGAAACTGAAGCTTTCTTT
CDR3aa: CASSDRGETEAFF
v_gene: TRBV6-1
abundance: many
j_gene: TRBJ1-1
d_gene: .

CDR3nt: TGTGCCAGCAGTGGGCCCCTGGCAGAAAACATTCAGTACTTC
CDR3aa: CASSGPLAENIQYF
v_gene: TRBV28
abundance: few
j_gene: TRBJ2-4
d_gene: .

CDR3nt: TGTGCCAGCAGGGACAGATCGGGAAATCCTAGCACAGATACGCAGTATTTT
CDR3aa: CASRDRSGNPSTDTQYF
v_gene: TRBV6-5
abundance: few
j_gene: TRBJ2-3
d_gene: .

CDR3nt: TGTGCCAGCAGTTACTCATGGGATTCCGAGCAGTACTTC
CDR3aa: CASSYSWDSEQYF
v_gene: TRBV6-5
abundance: many
j_gene: TRBJ2-7
d_gene: .

CDR3nt: TGTGCCAGCAGTCCTAAGCGGGACCCTTCCTTCGATGAGCAGTTCTTC
CDR3aa: CASSPKRDPSFDEQFF
v_gene: TRBV7-2
abundance: many
j_gene: TRBJ2-1
d_gene: TRBD2

CDR3nt: TGTGCCATCAGTGAGTCATTGGGACTAGCCTACAATGAGCAGTTCTTC
CDR3aa: CAISESLGLAYNEQFF
v_gene: TRBV10-3
abundance: .
j_gene: TRBJ2-1
d_gene: TRBD2

CDR3nt: TGTGCCAGCAGCTTAGAGGGACAGGGATACTCACCCCTCCACTTT
CDR3aa: CASSLEGQGYSPLHF
v_gene: TRBV7-6
abundance: .
j_gene: TRBJ1-6
d_gene: TRBD1

CDR3nt: TGTGCCAGTAGTCGCGACCCTCGACAGTTAAGGAACTATGGCTACACCTTC
CDR3aa: CASSRDPRQLRNYGYTF
v_gene: TRBV19
abundance: .
j_gene: TRBJ1-2
d_gene: .

CDR3nt: TGTGCCAGCAGCTTAGCCGGGGCCAACGTCCTGACTTTC
CDR3aa: CASSLAGANVLTF
v_gene: TRBV7-6
abundance: many
j_gene: TRBJ2-6
d_gene: .

CDR3nt: TGTGCCAGCAGTTCCGGACAGGGCCTGAGGCAGCCCCAGCATTTT
CDR3aa: CASSSGQGLRQPQHF
v_gene: TRBV28
abundance: few
j_gene: TRBJ1-5
d_gene: TRBD1

CDR3nt: TGTGCCAGCAGTCATTCCGGGGAGCTGTTTTTT
CDR3aa: CASSHSGELFF
v_gene: TRBV6-2/TRBV6-3
abundance: few
j_gene: TRBJ2-2
d_gene: .

CDR3nt: TGTGCCAGCAGCTTCGGCGGGAGGGGTAACACCGGGGAGCTGTTTTTT
CDR3aa: CASSFGGRGNTGELFF
v_gene: TRBV7-6
abundance: .
j_gene: TRBJ2-2
d_gene: TRBD2

CDR3nt: TGTGCCAGCAGTTACTCCGGTGGGGGAGGGAATGAGCAGTTCTTC
CDR3aa: CASSYSGGGGNEQFF
v_gene: TRBV6-2/TRBV6-3
abundance: few
j_gene: TRBJ2-1
d_gene: TRBD2

CDR3nt: TGTGCCACCCAAACTAGCGGGTCGGCCGGGGAGCTGTTTTTT
CDR3aa: CATQTSGSAGELFF
v_gene: TRBV24-1
abundance: .
j_gene: TRBJ2-2
d_gene: TRBD2

CDR3nt: TGTGCCAGCAGTGAAGCGACGGGGTTCTATGGCTACACCTTC
CDR3aa: CASSEATGFYGYTF
v_gene: TRBV2
abundance: .
j_gene: TRBJ1-2
d_gene: .

CDR3nt: TGCAGTGCTAGACAAGGGGGAGAGACCCAGTACTTC
CDR3aa: CSARQGGETQYF
v_gene: TRBV20-1
abundance: .
j_gene: TRBJ2-5
d_gene: .

CDR3nt: TGTGCCAGCAGCGACCCCGGGACAAACGACAATGAGCAGTTCTTC
CDR3aa: CASSDPGTNDNEQFF
v_gene: TRBV7-9
abundance: .
j_gene: TRBJ2-1
d_gene: .

CDR3nt: TGTGCCAGCAGCGACAGGGAGAACACTGAAGCTTTCTTT
CDR3aa: CASSDRENTEAFF
v_gene: TRBV2
abundance: .
j_gene: TRBJ1-1
d_gene: TRBD1

CDR3nt: TGTGCCAGCAGCCGACAGGCATCAAATCAGCCCCAGCATTTT
CDR3aa: CASSRQASNQPQHF
v_gene: TRBV6-1
abundance: few
j_gene: TRBJ1-5
d_gene: .

CDR3nt: TGTGCCAGCAGCTTAGGGATAGGGGCCCGAGTGTTCTTC
CDR3aa: CASSLGIGARVFF
v_gene: TRBV7-2
abundance: many
j_gene: TRBJ2-1
d_gene: .

CDR3nt: TGTGCCAGCAGCTTCGCAGGGTCGTGGGATGAGCAGTTCTTC
CDR3aa: CASSFAGSWDEQFF
v_gene: TRBV5-6
abundance: .
j_gene: TRBJ2-1
d_gene: .

CDR3nt: TGTGCCAGCAGCTTCGGACCTTCGCACACAGATACGCAGTATTTT
CDR3aa: CASSFGPSHTDTQYF
v_gene: TRBV27
abundance: .
j_gene: TRBJ2-3
d_gene: .

CDR3nt: TGTGCCAGCAGCTTCGGGACAGGGGATGGCTACACCTTC
CDR3aa: CASSFGTGDGYTF
v_gene: TRBV7-3
abundance: .
j_gene: TRBJ1-2
d_gene: TRBD1

CDR3nt: TGCGCCAGCAGCCCCGGCGACAGCGGGACCTATGTGGTTGAGCAGTTCTTC
CDR3aa: CASSPGDSGTYVVEQFF
v_gene: TRBV5-1
abundance: .
j_gene: TRBJ2-1
d_gene: TRBD2

CDR3nt: TGTGCCAGCAGCTCCCCCCATGGGCCCCTCTCCTACAATGAGCAGTTCTTC
CDR3aa: CASSSPHGPLSYNEQFF
v_gene: TRBV7-2
abundance: many
j_gene: TRBJ2-1
d_gene: .

CDR3nt: TGTGCCAGTAGTACAGCTAGCGGTTACGAGCAGTACTTC
CDR3aa: CASSTASGYEQYF
v_gene: TRBV19
abundance: .
j_gene: TRBJ2-7
d_gene: TRBD2

CDR3nt: TGTGCCAGTCTACCGGGACAGGGGAGCACAGATACGCAGTATTTT
CDR3aa: CASLPGQGSTDTQYF
v_gene: TRBV19
abundance: .
j_gene: TRBJ2-3
d_gene: TRBD1

CDR3nt: TGTGCCAGCAGCTTAGTTAGCGGGGCACAAGAGACCCAGTACTTC
CDR3aa: CASSLVSGAQETQYF
v_gene: TRBV7-2
abundance: .
j_gene: TRBJ2-5
d_gene: TRBD2

CDR3nt: TGTGCCAGTAGTATCCGCATTGGGCGGTACGGGGGAAGCAAGCAGTTCTTC
CDR3aa: CASSIRIGRYGGSKQFF
v_gene: TRBV19
abundance: .
j_gene: TRBJ2-1
d_gene: .

CDR3nt: TGTGCCAGCAGCAGTAGACGGACTAGCGGGAGCCATGAGCAGTTCTTC
CDR3aa: CASSSRRTSGSHEQFF
v_gene: TRBV6-2/TRBV6-3
abundance: many
j_gene: TRBJ2-1
d_gene: TRBD2

CDR3nt: TGTGCCAGCAGCTTACAGGCCGTCACCGGGGAGCTGTTTTTT
CDR3aa: CASSLQAVTGELFF
v_gene: TRBV7-3
abundance: many
j_gene: TRBJ2-2
d_gene: .

CDR3nt: TGTGCCAGCAGTTATACAGCCGGAGGAGCGTACGAGCAGTACTTC
CDR3aa: CASSYTAGGAYEQYF
v_gene: TRBV27
abundance: .
j_gene: TRBJ2-7
d_gene: .

CDR3nt: TGCAGTGCTAGAGAGATATGGGGAAGGGATAATTCACCCCTCCACTTT
CDR3aa: CSAREIWGRDNSPLHF
v_gene: TRBV20-1
abundance: few
j_gene: TRBJ1-6
d_gene: .

CDR3nt: TGTGCCAGCAGTTTGTTCTACACTGAAGCTTTCTTT
CDR3aa: CASSLFYTEAFF
v_gene: TRBV12-3/TRBV12-4
abundance: .
j_gene: TRBJ1-1
d_gene: .